The 9 T cell receptor beta chains listed next were all sequenced from one sample in a study of T cell changes during pregnancy in multiple sclerosis (dated by TCRdb to between 2017 and 2020). Library preparation employed the immunoSEQ multiplex PCR assay. The clones in this table, taken by TCRdb from immuneACCESS, are in-frame only. Not every clone is retained; where verified, under half of the shortfall comes from an unresolved V gene, and the cause of the rest is unknown. The sample contains under 55,000 clones, roughly 88% of them found a single time. The top ten clonotypes cover 1.4% of the sample. The material sequenced was PBMCs (not recorded whether the cells were cultured). The origin of the receptors is a female donor with multiple sclerosis, enrolled in a pregnancy study.

The chain links TRBV5-1 to TRBJ2-5, with D hard to call. This CDR3 is built from 13 residues. With 1 base removed from V and 4 bases from J, the gap between germline ends came to 8 bases. In germline, CDR1 is SGHRS, CDR2 YFSETQ. Here the CDR3 reads CASSLSGGETQYF. The DNA for the CDR3 is TGCGCCAGCAGCTTGTCGGGTGGAGAGACCCAGTACTTC.

This clone was seen a single time. The chain uses TRBV7-3 and TRBJ2-1, with 9 nucleotides matching TRBD1. The junction had 1 base not matched to a gene; V was cut back by 3 bases and J by 1 base. The CDR3 spans 15 residues. Germline assignment: CDR1 SGHTA and CDR2 FQGTGA. The CDR3 spells CASSFGQGSYNEQFF. The CDR3 nucleotides read TGTGCCAGCAGCTTTGGACAGGGGTCCTACAATGAGCAGTTCTTC.

This rearrangement joins TRBV11-2 to TRBJ2-1, with 8 bases lining up with TRBD2. The J segment lost 2 bases and the V segment lost 5 bases, leaving 5 bases of the junction unmatched. Germline CDR1 reads SGHAT; CDR2 reads FQNNGV. This CDR3 is built from 15 residues. The CDR3 spells CASSPPGLAYNEQFF. The CDR3 DNA reads as TGTGCCAGCAGCCCCCCGGGACTAGCCTACAATGAGCAGTTCTTC.

J is TRBJ2-3 and V is TRBV5-1; TRBD1 matches at 7 bases. Trimming cost V 2 bases and J 2 bases; bases outside gene matches: 5. The CDR3 length is 15 residues. The germline CDR1 and CDR2 sequences are SGHRS and YFSETQ. The CDR3 sequence: CASSFPGTVTDTQYF. CDR3 coding DNA: TGCGCCAGCAGCTTTCCTGGGACAGTCACAGATACGCAGTATTTT.

This chain uses TRBV28 with TRBJ1-2, with 10 bases fitting TRBD1. The CDR3 covers 14 residues. V trimming: 8 bases; J trimming: 3 bases; junction bases outside the gene matches: 6. CDR1 and CDR2 from the germline V gene are MDHEN and SYDVKM. CDR3 in amino acids: CASSRQGAYYGYTF. The CDR3 DNA reads as TGTGCCAGCTCAAGACAGGGGGCATACTATGGCTACACCTTC.

The chain employs TRBV6-5 and TRBJ2-5; a weak D match, TRBD2 (7 bases). Germline V gene data show CDR1 as MNHEY and CDR2 as SVGAGI. There are 15 residues in the CDR3. With 6 bases removed from V and 5 bases from J, the gap between germline ends came to 19 bases. CDR3 nucleotides: TGTGCCAGCAGCCCCATCCCAGGGAGGGGGGAGACCCAGTACTTC. Protein sequence: CASSPIPGRGETQYF.

This sequence joins TRBV9 and TRBJ2-7; TRBD1 is a possible D gene (6 bases). The CDR3 has 15 residues. The germline V gene encodes CDR1 SGDLS and CDR2 YYNGEE. Trimming stripped 0 bases from V and 5 bases from J, with 15 bases between. CDR3 in amino acids: CASSVGAGVLDEQYF. In nucleotides, the CDR3 is TGTGCCAGCAGCGTAGGGGCAGGGGTTCTGGACGAGCAGTACTTC.

CDR3 sequence: CSAIREVQFF. In DNA, the CDR3 is TGCAGTGCTATACGGGAGGTTCAGTTCTTC. This sequence joins TRBV20-1 and TRBJ2-1, with TRBD2 matching over 7 bases. The J segment lost 13 bases and the V segment lost 4 bases, leaving 4 bases of the junction unmatched. The length of the CDR3 is 10 residues. The germline V gene has CDR1 DFQATT and CDR2 SNEGSKA (reference sequence).

The chain links TRBV7-2 to TRBJ2-7, with D maybe TRBD2 (6 bases). The CDR3 length is 12 residues. Between the trimmed V and J ends, which lost 3 bases and 5 bases, there was a span of 8 bases. CDR1 SGHTA and CDR2 FQGNSA come from the germline V gene. The CDR3 sequence: CASSLTRNEQYF. Here the CDR3 DNA reads TGTGCCAGCAGCTTGACTAGAAACGAGCAGTACTTC.